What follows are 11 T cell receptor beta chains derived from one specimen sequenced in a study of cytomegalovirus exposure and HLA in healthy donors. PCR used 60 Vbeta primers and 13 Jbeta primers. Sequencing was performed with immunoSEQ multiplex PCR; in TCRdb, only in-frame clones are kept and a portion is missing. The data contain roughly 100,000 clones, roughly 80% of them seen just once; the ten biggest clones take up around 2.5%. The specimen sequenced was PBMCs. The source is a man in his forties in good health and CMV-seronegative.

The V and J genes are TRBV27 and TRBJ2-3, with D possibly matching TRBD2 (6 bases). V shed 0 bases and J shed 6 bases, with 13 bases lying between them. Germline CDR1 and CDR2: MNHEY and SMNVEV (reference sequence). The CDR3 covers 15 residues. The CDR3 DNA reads TGTGCCAGCAGTTTATCAACGGGGGTTGGGGATACGCAGTATTTT. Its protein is CASSLSTGVGDTQYF.

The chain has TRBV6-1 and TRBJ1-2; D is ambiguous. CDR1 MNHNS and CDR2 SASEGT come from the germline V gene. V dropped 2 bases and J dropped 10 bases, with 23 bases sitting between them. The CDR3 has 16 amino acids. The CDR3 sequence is CASSESLSWQRRAYTF. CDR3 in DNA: TGTGCCAGCAGTGAATCTTTAAGTTGGCAGCGTCGAGCCTACACCTTC.

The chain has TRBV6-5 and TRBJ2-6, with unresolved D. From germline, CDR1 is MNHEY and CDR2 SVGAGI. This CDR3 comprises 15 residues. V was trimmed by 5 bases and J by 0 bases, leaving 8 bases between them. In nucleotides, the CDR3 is TGTGCCAGCAGTAGCCAAAGCTCTGGGGCCAACGTCCTGACTTTC. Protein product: CASSSQSSGANVLTF.

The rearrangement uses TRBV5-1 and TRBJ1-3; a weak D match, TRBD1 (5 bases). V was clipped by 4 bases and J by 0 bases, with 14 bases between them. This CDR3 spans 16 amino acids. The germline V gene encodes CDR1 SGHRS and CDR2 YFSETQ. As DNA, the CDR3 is TGCGCCAGCAGCCCCCGCGGGGGGGACTCTGGAAACACCATATATTTT. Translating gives CASSPRGGDSGNTIYF.

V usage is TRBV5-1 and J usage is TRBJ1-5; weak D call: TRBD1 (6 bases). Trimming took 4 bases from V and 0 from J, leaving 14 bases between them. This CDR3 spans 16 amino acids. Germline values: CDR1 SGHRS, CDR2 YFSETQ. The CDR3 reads CASSPSGGNSNQPQHF. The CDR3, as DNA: TGCGCCAGCAGCCCCTCGGGGGGCAATAGCAATCAGCCCCAGCATTTT. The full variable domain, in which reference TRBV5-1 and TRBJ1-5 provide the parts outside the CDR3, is KAGVTQTPRYLIKTRGQQVTLSCSPISGHRSVSWYQQTPGQGLQFLFEYFSETQRNKGNFPGRFSGRQFSNSRSEMNVSTLELGDSALYLCASSPSGGNSNQPQHFGDGTRLSIL.

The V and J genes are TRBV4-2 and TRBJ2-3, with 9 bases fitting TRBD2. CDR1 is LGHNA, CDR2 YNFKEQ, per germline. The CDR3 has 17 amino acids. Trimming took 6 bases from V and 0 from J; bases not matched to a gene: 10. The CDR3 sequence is CASRITVAGASTDTQYF. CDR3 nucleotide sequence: TGTGCCAGCAGAATTACCGTAGCGGGGGCGAGCACAGATACGCAGTATTTT.

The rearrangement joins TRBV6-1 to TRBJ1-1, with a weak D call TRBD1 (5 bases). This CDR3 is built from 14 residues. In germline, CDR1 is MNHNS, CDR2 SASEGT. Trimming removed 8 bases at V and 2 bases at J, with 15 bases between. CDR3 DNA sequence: TGTGCCAGCTCTGACCAGGGTATCAACACTGAAGCTTTCTTT. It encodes CASSDQGINTEAFF.

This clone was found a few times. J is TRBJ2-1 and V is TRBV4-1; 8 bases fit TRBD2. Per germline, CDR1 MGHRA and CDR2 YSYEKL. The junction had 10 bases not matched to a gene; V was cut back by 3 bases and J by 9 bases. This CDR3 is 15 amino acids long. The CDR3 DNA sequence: TGCGCCAGCAGCCATCGGGGGGGCCCGTTTAGTGAGCAGTTCTTC. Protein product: CASSHRGGPFSEQFF.

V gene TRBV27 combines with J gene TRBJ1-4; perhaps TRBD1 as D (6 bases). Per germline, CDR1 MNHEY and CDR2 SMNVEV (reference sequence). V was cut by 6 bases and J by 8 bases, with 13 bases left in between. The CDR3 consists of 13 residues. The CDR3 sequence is CASSQRTDEKLFF. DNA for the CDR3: TGTGCCAGCAGCCAGAGGACAGACGAAAAACTGTTTTTT.

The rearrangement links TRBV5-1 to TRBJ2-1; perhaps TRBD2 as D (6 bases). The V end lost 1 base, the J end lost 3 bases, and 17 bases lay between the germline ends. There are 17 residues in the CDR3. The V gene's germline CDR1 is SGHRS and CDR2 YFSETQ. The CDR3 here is CASSLRASVGFYNEQFF. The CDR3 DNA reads TGCGCCAGCAGCTTGAGGGCTAGCGTCGGTTTCTACAATGAGCAGTTCTTC.

For the CDR3, the DNA is TGCGCCAGCAGCACGTCACCAACAGGGGGATCACCCCTCCACTTT. Its protein product is CASSTSPTGGSPLHF. The V and J genes are TRBV5-1 and TRBJ1-6; 8 positions match TRBD1. Germline lookup yields CDR1 SGHRS and CDR2 YFSETQ. V was pared by 4 bases and J by 10 bases, with 10 bases of the junction left unmatched. CDR3 length equals 15 residues.